This T cell receptor beta chain was identified in a study of blood T cell repertoires in COVID-19. CDR1 and CDR2 (germline): MNHEY, SVGEGT. The CDR3 totals 17 residues. V dropped 4 bases and J dropped 6; count of bases not matched to a gene: 11. As originally analysed: Estimates of nucleated cell counts were drawn from the amplification of reference gene primers. Repertoires were generated with immunoSEQ multiplex PCR, while TCRdb's copy carries only in-frame clones and drops some. V, J and clone size derive from that table, while D and trimming were established from the DNA sequence. The data contain roughly 250,000 clones, approximately 83% of them seen just once; the ten biggest clones take up roughly 3.1%. Assignment of participants to cohorts was predicated upon participant-reported clinical history.

Sequencing was carried out using PBMCs or T cells enriched from blood (not recorded which). The clonotype comes from a woman aged 40-49 years with acute COVID-19. V usage is TRBV6-2 or TRBV6-3 and J usage is TRBJ2-1, with 11 bases that match TRBD2. CDR3 in amino acids: CASSLTSGTIRGNEQFF. The CDR3 coding sequence is TGTGCCAGCAGTTTGACTAGCGGGACGATCCGTGGCAATGAGCAGTTCTTC.